The 25 T cell receptor beta chains below all came from one sample that was sequenced in a study of T cell repertoires in cytomegalovirus infection. MiXCR was run by TCRdb on the reads, yielding one entry per CDR3 protein. The sample holds about 770,000 distinct CDR3 sequences; about 28% are singletons and the top ten take about an eighth. The antigens of these receptors remain unknown. Sequenced here: cultured CD8+ T cells from PBMCs, sampled from culture after CMV antigen stimulation. Receptor source: a human donor in good health (CMV status not recorded). Some clones in this sample may be carry-over from other donors' samples.

This clonotype turned up a few times. V usage is TRBV24-1 and J usage is TRBJ2-5; the D gene could be TRBD1 or TRBD2 (5 bases each). The V end lost 2 bases, the J end lost 5 bases, and 17 bases lay between the germline ends. Per germline, CDR1 KGHDR and CDR2 SFDVKD. The CDR3 is made up of 16 amino acids. In DNA, the CDR3 is TGTGCCACCAGTGATTCTGGTTTATCGGGGCTGGAGACCCAGTACTTC. Protein: CATSDSGLSGLETQYF.

This chain joins TRBV5-6 and TRBJ1-2, with unresolved D. CDR3 length: 14 residues. The germline V gene has CDR1 SGHDT and CDR2 YYEEEE. The V and J ends lost 4 bases and 7 bases respectively, with 17 bases between them. CDR3 sequence reads: CASSPWFGFSGYTF. In DNA form, the CDR3 reads TGTGCCAGCAGCCCTTGGTTCGGGTTCTCTGGCTACACCTTC.

This clonotype was found a few times. This CDR3 reads CASGFGGIGPYGQQNTEAFF. In DNA, the CDR3 is TGTGCTAGTGGTTTTGGGGGGATTGGGCCCTATGGACAGCAGAACACTGAAGCTTTCTTT. The chain links TRBV12-5 to TRBJ1-1, with D possibly TRBD1 on 6 matching bases. The CDR3 covers 20 residues. Trimming removed 3 bases from V and 1 base from J, with 27 bases in between. Germline loops: CDR1 LGHNT, CDR2 FRNRAP.

The rearrangement joins TRBV5-1 to TRBJ1-2; TRBD1 aligns across 8 bases. Germline loops: CDR1 SGHRS, CDR2 YFSETQ. V shed 3 bases and J 0 bases; nucleotides not matched to a gene: 7. This CDR3 is built from 16 residues. The CDR3 loop reads CASSWTGIETNYGYTF. CDR3 sequence (DNA): TGCGCCAGCAGCTGGACAGGGATCGAGACTAACTATGGCTACACCTTC.

The chain is built from TRBV20-1 and TRBJ2-1; 7 bases fit TRBD2. The CDR3 is made up of 16 amino acids. The germline V gene has CDR1 DFQATT and CDR2 SNEGSKA (reference sequence). V lost 0 bases, J lost 0 bases, and 5 bases stayed unmatched. The CDR3 DNA reads TGCAGTGCTAGAGATCTTCCGGGGGGCTCCTACAATGAGCAGTTCTTC. Protein: CSARDLPGGSYNEQFF.

The rearrangement links TRBV6-2 or TRBV6-3 to TRBJ1-2, with D perhaps TRBD1 (6 bases). Germline V gene sequence: CDR1 MNHEY, CDR2 SVGEGT. This CDR3 comprises 15 residues. V lost 2 bases, J lost 0 bases, and 10 bases lay in between. The CDR3: CASSYDRRTNYGYTF. CDR3 DNA sequence: TGTGCCAGCAGTTACGACAGGAGGACTAACTATGGCTACACCTTC.

This rearrangement joins TRBV6-6 to TRBJ2-1, with 9 bases fitting TRBD2. The length of the CDR3 is 16 residues. CDR1 is MNHNY and CDR2 is SVGAGI in the germline V gene (reference sequence). The ends lost 2 bases at V and 5 bases at J; junction bases unmatched: 7. The CDR3 loop reads CASSYLVGGGDNEQFF. The CDR3 DNA is TGTGCCAGCAGTTACCTAGTTGGCGGGGGGGACAATGAGCAGTTCTTC.

The chain carries TRBV7-9 and TRBJ2-7; no clear D. The CDR3 is 14 amino acids. The V and J ends lost 6 bases and 6 bases respectively, with 18 bases between them. Germline CDR1 SEHNR, CDR2 FQNEAQ (reference sequence). The CDR3 nucleotides read TGTGCCAGCAGTCTCCGGGCCGAGCGAGGCGAGCAGTACTTC. It specifies CASSLRAERGEQYF.

The V call is TRBV20-1, the J call TRBJ2-5, with D hard to call. CDR1 is DFQATT, CDR2 SNEGSKA, per germline (reference sequence). The V end was cut by 2 bases, the J end by 5 bases, with 6 bases between. This CDR3 is built from 11 residues. CDR3 residues: CSARNMETQYF. The CDR3, as DNA: TGCAGTGCTAGAAACATGGAGACCCAGTACTTC.

This clonotype was picked up a small number of times. The CDR3 nucleotides are TGTGCCAGCAGCCCCCGGGACAGGGAGGGGTCAGTCACAGATACGCAGTATTTT. Encoded protein: CASSPRDREGSVTDTQYF. The V and J genes are TRBV7-9 and TRBJ2-3; TRBD1 agrees at 9 bases. The CDR3 has 18 amino acids. The germline V gene encodes CDR1 SEHNR and CDR2 FQNEAQ (reference sequence). V was clipped by 5 bases and J by 2 bases; unmatched bases: 14.

This clonotype has at least ten counts. The chain couples TRBV12-3 or TRBV12-4 to TRBJ2-1; weak D call: TRBD2 (6 bases). V was cut by 5 bases and J by 9 bases, with 14 bases left in between. The CDR3 is made up of 13 amino acids. The CDR3: CASSLGLTPEQFF. The CDR3, as DNA: TGTGCCAGCAGTCTGGGACTTACTCCTGAGCAGTTCTTC.

The rearrangement links TRBV7-6 to TRBJ2-3, with a tentative D call TRBD1 (5 bases). Germline V gives CDR1 SGHVS, CDR2 FNYEAQ. The CDR3 extends over 13 amino acids. Deletions cut 5 bases from V and 5 bases from J, with 11 bases between. CDR3 in DNA: TGTGCCAGCAGCCCAGGGAACCAAGATACGCAGTATTTT. Protein sequence: CASSPGNQDTQYF. Variable domain in full (rest from reference TRBV7-6 and TRBJ2-3): GAGVSQSPRYKVTKRGQDVALRCDPISGHVSLYWYRQALGQGPEFLTYFNYEAQQDKSGLPNDRFSAERPEGSISTLTIQRTEQRDSAMYRCASSPGNQDTQYFGPGTRLTVL.

The chain has TRBV15 and TRBJ2-7, with TRBD1 identical over 10 bases. The germline CDR1 and CDR2 sequences are LNHNV and YYDKDF (reference sequence). The CDR3 length is 14 residues. V was clipped by 3 bases and J by 4 bases; unmatched bases: 3. The CDR3: CATSRDRGYYEQYF. The CDR3 bases are TGTGCCACCAGCAGGGACAGGGGGTATTACGAGCAGTACTTC.

The chain combines TRBV6-5 with TRBJ2-7; 7 bases line up with TRBD1. The CDR3 loop spans 13 amino acids. Losses at the gene ends were 6 bases for V and 4 bases for J; bases not matched to a gene: 6. Germline V CDR1 and CDR2: MNHEY, SVGAGI. This CDR3 is CASRDRSKYEQYF. The CDR3 nucleotides read TGTGCCAGCAGGGACAGGAGTAAGTACGAGCAGTACTTC.

This clonotype was observed many times. The chain links TRBV7-9 to TRBJ2-7; D unresolved. V was shortened by 3 bases and J by 2 bases, with 11 bases between the two germline ends. Germline CDR1 is SEHNR and CDR2 is FQNEAQ (reference sequence). This CDR3 region has 14 residues. The CDR3 region is CASSLGGITYEQYV. Written as DNA, the CDR3 is TGTGCCAGCAGCTTGGGCGGTATAACCTACGAGCAGTACGTC.

This clonotype has more than one count but fewer than ten. The chain carries TRBV20-1 and TRBJ2-7; 9 nucleotides match TRBD1. The ends lost 3 bases at V and 7 bases at J; junction bases unmatched: 16. Germline lookup yields CDR1 DFQATT and CDR2 SNEGSKA (reference sequence). The CDR3 is 16 residues long. The CDR3 region has the DNA TGCAGTGCTAGCTCCCTGACAGGGGGTAACACTAGGGAGCAGTACGTC. It codes for CSASSLTGGNTREQYV.

The chain uses TRBV4-1 and TRBJ2-5; TRBD1 is a possible D gene (5 bases). The germline V and J ends were trimmed by 4 bases and 5 bases, with 14 bases remaining between them. This CDR3 comprises 14 residues. Looked up from germline, CDR1 is MGHRA and CDR2 is YSYEKL. The CDR3 DNA follows: TGCGCCAGCAGCCTAGCAGGGCCGACGGAGACCCAGTACTTC. Amino acid sequence: CASSLAGPTETQYF.

Only a few counts were recorded for this clonotype. This rearrangement joins TRBV19 to TRBJ2-1; D assignment may be TRBD1 or TRBD2 (6 bases each). The ends were cut back, 5 bases at V and 8 bases at J, with 19 bases in the middle. The CDR3 is 15 amino acids. The germline gives CDR1 LNHDA, CDR2 SQIVND (reference sequence). CDR3 amino acids: CASSQGGPTLDEQFF. The CDR3 DNA reads TGTGCCAGTAGTCAAGGGGGGCCCACCCTGGATGAGCAGTTCTTC.

This clonotype is a singleton in its sample. The CDR3 spells CASSLFRLSQPQHF. CDR3 DNA sequence: TGTGCCAGCAGTCTATTCAGGTTGAGTCAGCCCCAGCATTTT. This chain links TRBV2 with TRBJ1-5; D not resolved. Germline-derived CDR1 and CDR2 are SNHLY and FYNNEI. The CDR3 contains 14 residues. V was clipped by 5 bases and J by 6 bases, with 14 bases between them.

The chain is built from TRBV7-9 and TRBJ2-1; 11 bases map to TRBD2. The V gene's germline CDR1 is SEHNR and CDR2 FQNEAQ (reference sequence). The CDR3 loop spans 15 amino acids. Trimming at V came to 6 bases and at J to 13 bases, leaving 14 bases not matched to a gene. The CDR3 DNA sequence: TGTGCCAGCAGTCATACTAGCGGGGGCCTGCCTGAACAGTTCTTC. It codes for CASSHTSGGLPEQFF.

In its sample, this clonotype was seen many times. This sequence joins TRBV4-1 and TRBJ2-1; TRBD1 or TRBD2 may be the D gene (5 bases each). This CDR3 is built from 15 residues. Trimming cost V 4 bases and J 1 base, with 11 bases left between them. Per the germline V gene, CDR1 is MGHRA and CDR2 is YSYEKL. The CDR3 protein is CASSPRWGSYNEQFF. CDR3 nucleotide sequence: TGCGCCAGCAGCCCTCGATGGGGGTCCTACAATGAGCAGTTCTTC.

V is TRBV28 and J is TRBJ2-1; TRBD2 matches at 10 bases. The CDR3 runs to 17 residues. Trimming cost V 2 bases and J 8 bases; bases outside gene matches: 12. Germline V gene sequence: CDR1 MDHEN, CDR2 SYDVKM. The CDR3: CASSLASGGDNLHEQFF. The CDR3 DNA reads as TGTGCCAGCAGTTTAGCTAGCGGGGGTGACAACCTCCATGAGCAGTTCTTC. Full variable domain (remainder filled in from reference TRBV28 and TRBJ2-1): DVKVTQSSRYLVKRTGEKVFLECVQDMDHENMFWYRQDPGLGLRLIYFSYDVKMKEKGDIPEGYSVSREKKERFSLILESASTNQTSMYLCASSLASGGDNLHEQFFGPGTRLTVL.

The chain combines TRBV9 with TRBJ2-3, with D tentatively TRBD2 (6 bases). With 3 bases removed from V and 8 bases from J, the gap between germline ends came to 13 bases. The CDR3 is 13 amino acids. CDR1 is SGDLS, CDR2 YYNGEE, per germline. CDR3 nucleotide sequence: TGTGCCAGCAGCGGCCAAGCGGGCCCTACGCAGTATTTT. Translation gives CASSGQAGPTQYF.

The table lists this clonotype with many counts. V and J are TRBV7-8 and TRBJ2-5; D uncertain. Germline CDR1 SGHVS, CDR2 FQNEAQ. Trimming took 0 bases from V and 0 from J, leaving 5 bases between them. The CDR3 contains 14 residues. CDR3 loop: CASSLARYQETQYF. The CDR3 DNA follows: TGTGCCAGCAGCTTAGCGCGTTACCAAGAGACCCAGTACTTC.

V and J are TRBV6-8 and TRBJ2-5; no clear D gene. This CDR3 is built from 12 residues. Germline V gives CDR1 MNHGY, CDR2 SAAAGT. V lost 6 bases to trimming and J lost 5 bases, with 10 bases between them. The CDR3 region is CASSAKRETQYF. In DNA, the CDR3 is TGTGCCAGCAGCGCCAAGAGGGAGACCCAGTACTTC.